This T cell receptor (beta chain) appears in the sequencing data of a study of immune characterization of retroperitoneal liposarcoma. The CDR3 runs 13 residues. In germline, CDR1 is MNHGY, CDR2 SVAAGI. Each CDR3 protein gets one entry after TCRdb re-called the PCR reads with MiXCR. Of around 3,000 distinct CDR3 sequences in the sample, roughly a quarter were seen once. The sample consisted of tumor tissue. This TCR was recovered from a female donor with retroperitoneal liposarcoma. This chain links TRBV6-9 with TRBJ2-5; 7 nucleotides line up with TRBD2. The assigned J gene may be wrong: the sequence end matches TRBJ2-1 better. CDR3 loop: CASSWSGAETQFF. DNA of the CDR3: TGTGCCAGCAGTTGGAGCGGGGCCGAGACCCAGTTCTTC.